There are many counts of the clone carrying this T cell receptor beta chain. Uncontrolled infection, other autoimmune disease, pregnancy or lactation excluded patients. This entry is derived from a study of T cells in Graves' hyperthyroidism and ophthalmopathy. There are 17 residues in the CDR3. Trimming at V came to 5 bases and at J to 1 base, leaving 6 bases not matched to a gene. CDR1 MNHEY and CDR2 SMNVEV come from the germline V gene (reference sequence). The CDR3 regions of TCR beta were amplified from RNA transcripts. HTBI primers were the set used in a first-round RT-PCR of the TCR CDR3. TCRdb reanalysed the multiplex PCR reads using MiXCR and keeps one entry per CDR3 protein. The sample carries around 380,000 distinct CDR3 sequences, approximately 12% recorded once.

The rearrangement links TRBV27 to TRBJ2-1, with 12 bases matching TRBD2. Sequences were obtained from blood. The clonotype originates from a man aged 25 to 40 with Graves' hyperthyroidism that later progressed to Graves' ophthalmopathy. CDR3: CASSGTSGGSSYNEQFF. The CDR3 DNA reads TGTGCCAGCAGTGGAACTAGCGGGGGGAGTTCCTACAATGAGCAGTTCTTC.